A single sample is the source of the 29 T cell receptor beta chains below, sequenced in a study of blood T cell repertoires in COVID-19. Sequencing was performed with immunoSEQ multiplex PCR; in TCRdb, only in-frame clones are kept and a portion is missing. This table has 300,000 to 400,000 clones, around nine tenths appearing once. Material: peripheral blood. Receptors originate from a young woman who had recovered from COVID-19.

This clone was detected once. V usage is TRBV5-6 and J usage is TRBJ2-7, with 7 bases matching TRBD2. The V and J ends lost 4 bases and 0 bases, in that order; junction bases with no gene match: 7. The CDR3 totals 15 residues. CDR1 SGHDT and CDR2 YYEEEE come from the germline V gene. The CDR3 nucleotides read TGTGCCAGCAGCCTTGGTGGCGGGGGCTCCTACGAGCAGTACGTC. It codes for CASSLGGGGSYEQYV.

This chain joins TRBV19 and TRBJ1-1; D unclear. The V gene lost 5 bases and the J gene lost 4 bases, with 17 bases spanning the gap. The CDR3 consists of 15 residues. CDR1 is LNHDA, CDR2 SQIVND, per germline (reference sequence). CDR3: CASSVEHNAFTEAFF. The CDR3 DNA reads TGTGCCAGTAGTGTCGAACACAACGCATTCACTGAAGCTTTCTTT. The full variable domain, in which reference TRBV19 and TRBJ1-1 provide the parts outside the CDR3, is DGGITQSPKYLFRKEGQNVTLSCEQNLNHDAMYWYRQDPGQGLRLIYYSQIVNDFQKGDIAEGYSVSREKKESFPLTVTSAQKNPTAFYLCASSVEHNAFTEAFFGQGTRLTVV.

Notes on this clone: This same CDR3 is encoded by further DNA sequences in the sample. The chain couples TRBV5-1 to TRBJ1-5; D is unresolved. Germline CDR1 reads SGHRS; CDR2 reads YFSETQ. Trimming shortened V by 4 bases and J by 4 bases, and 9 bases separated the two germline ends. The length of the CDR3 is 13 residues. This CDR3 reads CASSLGSNQPQHF. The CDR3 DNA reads TGCGCCAGCAGCCTCGGGTCAAATCAGCCCCAGCATTTT.

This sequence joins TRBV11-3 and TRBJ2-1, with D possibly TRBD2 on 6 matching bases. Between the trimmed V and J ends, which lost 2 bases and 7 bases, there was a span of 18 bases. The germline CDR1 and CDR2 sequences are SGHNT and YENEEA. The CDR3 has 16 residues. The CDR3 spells CASSLFGGKGKNEQFF. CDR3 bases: TGTGCCAGCAGCTTATTCGGGGGAAAGGGGAAAAATGAGCAGTTCTTC.

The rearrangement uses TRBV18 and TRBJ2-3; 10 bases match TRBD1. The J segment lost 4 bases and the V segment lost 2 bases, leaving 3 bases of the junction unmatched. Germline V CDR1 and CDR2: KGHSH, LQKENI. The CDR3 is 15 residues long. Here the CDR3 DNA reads TGTGCCAGCTCACCAATGGGACAGGGGCCAGATACGCAGTATTTT. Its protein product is CASSPMGQGPDTQYF.

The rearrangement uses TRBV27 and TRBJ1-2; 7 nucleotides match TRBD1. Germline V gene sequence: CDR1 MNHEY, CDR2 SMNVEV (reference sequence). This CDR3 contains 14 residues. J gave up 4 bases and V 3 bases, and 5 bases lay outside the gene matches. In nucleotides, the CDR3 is TGTGCCAGCAGTTTGACAGGGCTTGGCTATGGCTACACCTTC. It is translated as CASSLTGLGYGYTF.

The CDR3 sequence: CASSRGEAGYEQYV. Written as DNA, the CDR3 is TGTGCCAGCAGCAGAGGAGAGGCTGGCTACGAGCAGTACGTC. The chain uses TRBV6-2 or TRBV6-3 and TRBJ2-7; D is unresolved. Germline assignment: CDR1 MNHEY and CDR2 SVGEGT. V lost 6 bases and J 3 bases, leaving 15 bases between the germline ends. The CDR3 runs 14 residues.

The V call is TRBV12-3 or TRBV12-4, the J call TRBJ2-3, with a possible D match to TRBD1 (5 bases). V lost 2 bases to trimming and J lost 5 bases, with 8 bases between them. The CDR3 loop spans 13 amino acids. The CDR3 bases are TGTGCCAGCAGTTTAAAGGGGATAGATACGCAGTATTTT. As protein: CASSLKGIDTQYF.

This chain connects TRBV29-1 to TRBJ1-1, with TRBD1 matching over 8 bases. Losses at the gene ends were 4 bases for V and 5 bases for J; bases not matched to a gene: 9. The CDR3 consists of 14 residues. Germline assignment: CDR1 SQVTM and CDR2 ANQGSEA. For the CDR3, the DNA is TGCAGCGTTGGAGCAGGGGGCGCGGAAACTGAAGCTTTCTTT. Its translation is CSVGAGGAETEAFF.

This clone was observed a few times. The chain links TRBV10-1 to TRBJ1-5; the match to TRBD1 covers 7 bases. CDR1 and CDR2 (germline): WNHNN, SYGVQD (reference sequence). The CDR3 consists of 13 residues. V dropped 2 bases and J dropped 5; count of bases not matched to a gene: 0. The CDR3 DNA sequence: TGCGCCAGCAGTGAGACAGGGGATCAGCCCCAGCATTTT. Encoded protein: CASSETGDQPQHF.

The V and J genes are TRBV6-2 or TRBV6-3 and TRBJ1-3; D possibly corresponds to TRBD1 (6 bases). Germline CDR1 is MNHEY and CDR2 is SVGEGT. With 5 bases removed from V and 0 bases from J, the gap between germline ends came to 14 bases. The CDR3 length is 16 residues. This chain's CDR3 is CASSEGVGDSGNTIYF. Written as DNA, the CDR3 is TGTGCCAGCAGTGAGGGGGTGGGGGACTCTGGAAACACCATATATTTT.

CDR3 loop: CATSGPGLAGGLSHNEQFF. Written as DNA, the CDR3 is TGTGCCACCAGTGGGCCGGGACTAGCGGGAGGGCTTTCCCACAATGAGCAGTTCTTC. This chain joins TRBV24-1 and TRBJ2-1; 16 bases agree with TRBD2. The CDR3 extends over 19 amino acids. The V gene's germline CDR1 is KGHDR and CDR2 SFDVKD. The ends lost 5 bases at V and 5 bases at J; junction bases unmatched: 11.

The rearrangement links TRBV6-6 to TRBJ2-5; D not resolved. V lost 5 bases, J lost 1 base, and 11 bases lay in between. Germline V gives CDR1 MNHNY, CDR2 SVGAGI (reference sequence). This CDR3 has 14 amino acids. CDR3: CASSPTTPQETQYF. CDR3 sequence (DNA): TGTGCCAGCAGTCCAACAACCCCCCAAGAGACCCAGTACTTC.

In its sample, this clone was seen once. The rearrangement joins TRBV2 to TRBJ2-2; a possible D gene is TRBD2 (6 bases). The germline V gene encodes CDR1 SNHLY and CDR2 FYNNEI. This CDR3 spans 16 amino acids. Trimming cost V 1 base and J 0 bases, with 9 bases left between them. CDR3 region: CASSEVKRANTGELFF. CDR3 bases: TGTGCCAGCAGTGAAGTCAAGCGGGCGAACACCGGGGAGCTGTTTTTT. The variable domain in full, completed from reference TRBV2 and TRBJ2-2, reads EPEVTQTPSHQVTQMGQEVILRCVPISNHLYFYWYRQILGQKVEFLVSFYNNEISEKSEIFDDQFSVERPDGSNFTLKIRSTKLEDSAMYFCASSEVKRANTGELFFGEGSRLTVL.

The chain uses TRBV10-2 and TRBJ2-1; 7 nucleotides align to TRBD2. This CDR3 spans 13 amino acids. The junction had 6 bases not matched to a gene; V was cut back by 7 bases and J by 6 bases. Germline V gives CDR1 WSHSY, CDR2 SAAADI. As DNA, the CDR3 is TGCGCCAGCATTCGGGACTACGGCAATGAGCAGTTCTTC. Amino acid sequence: CASIRDYGNEQFF.

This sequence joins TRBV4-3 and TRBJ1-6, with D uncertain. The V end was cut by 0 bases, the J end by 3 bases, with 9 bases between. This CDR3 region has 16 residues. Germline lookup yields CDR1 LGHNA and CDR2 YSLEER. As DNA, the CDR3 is TGCGCCAGCAGCCAAGAGAGAGGATTCTATAATTCACCCCTCCACTTT. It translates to CASSQERGFYNSPLHF.

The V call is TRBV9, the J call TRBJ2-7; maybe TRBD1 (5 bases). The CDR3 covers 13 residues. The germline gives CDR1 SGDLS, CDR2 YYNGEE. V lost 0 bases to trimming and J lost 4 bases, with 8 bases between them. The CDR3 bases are TGTGCCAGCAGCGTAGGGACAAAATACGAGCAGTACGTC. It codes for CASSVGTKYEQYV.

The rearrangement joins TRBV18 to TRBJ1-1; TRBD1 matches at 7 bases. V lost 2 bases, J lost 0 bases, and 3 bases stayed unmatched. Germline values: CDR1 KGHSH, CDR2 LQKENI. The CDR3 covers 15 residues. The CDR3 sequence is CASSPSTGLNTEAFF. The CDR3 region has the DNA TGTGCCAGCTCACCATCGACAGGGCTGAACACTGAAGCTTTCTTT.

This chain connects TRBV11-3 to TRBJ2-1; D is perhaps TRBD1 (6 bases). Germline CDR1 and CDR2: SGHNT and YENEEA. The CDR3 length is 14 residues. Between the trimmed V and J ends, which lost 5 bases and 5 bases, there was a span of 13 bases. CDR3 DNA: TGTGCCAGCAGCCCCTTCAGGGGTAACAATGAGCAGTTCTTC. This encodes CASSPFRGNNEQFF.

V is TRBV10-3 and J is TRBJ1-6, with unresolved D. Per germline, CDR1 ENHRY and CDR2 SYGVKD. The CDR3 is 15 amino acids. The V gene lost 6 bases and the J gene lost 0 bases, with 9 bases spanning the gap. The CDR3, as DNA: TGTGCCATCAGCCCCCGGGGCTCCTATAATTCACCCCTCCACTTT. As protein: CAISPRGSYNSPLHF.

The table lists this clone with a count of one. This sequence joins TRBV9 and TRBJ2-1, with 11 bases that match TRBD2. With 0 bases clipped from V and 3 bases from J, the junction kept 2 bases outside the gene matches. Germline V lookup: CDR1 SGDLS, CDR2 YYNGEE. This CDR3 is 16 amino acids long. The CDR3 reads CASSVEGTSGYNEQFF. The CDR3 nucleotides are TGTGCCAGCAGCGTAGAGGGGACTAGCGGCTACAATGAGCAGTTCTTC.

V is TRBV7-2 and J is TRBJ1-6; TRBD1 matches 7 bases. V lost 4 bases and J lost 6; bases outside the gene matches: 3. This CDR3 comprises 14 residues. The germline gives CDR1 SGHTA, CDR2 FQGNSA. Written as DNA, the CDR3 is TGTGCCAGCAGCTCACGACAGGGTAATTCACCCCTCCACTTT. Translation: CASSSRQGNSPLHF. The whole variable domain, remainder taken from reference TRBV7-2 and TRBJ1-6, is GAGVSQSPSNKVTEKGKDVELRCDPISGHTALYWYRQSLGQGLEFLIYFQGNSAPDKSGLPSDRFSAERTGGSVSTLTIQRTQQEDSAVYLCASSSRQGNSPLHFGNGTRLTVT.

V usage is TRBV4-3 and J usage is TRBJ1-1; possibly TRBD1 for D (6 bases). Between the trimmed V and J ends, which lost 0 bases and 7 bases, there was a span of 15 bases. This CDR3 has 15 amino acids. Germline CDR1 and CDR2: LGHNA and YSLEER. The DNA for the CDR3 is TGCGCCAGCAGCCAAGATGGTCACAGGGCCCATGAAGCTTTCTTT. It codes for CASSQDGHRAHEAFF.

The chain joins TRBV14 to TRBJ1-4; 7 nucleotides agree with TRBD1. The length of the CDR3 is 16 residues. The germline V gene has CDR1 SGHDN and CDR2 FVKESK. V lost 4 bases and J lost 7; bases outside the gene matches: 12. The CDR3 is CASSRREAQGIEKLFF. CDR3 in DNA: TGTGCCAGCAGCCGCAGGGAGGCACAGGGGATTGAAAAACTGTTTTTT.

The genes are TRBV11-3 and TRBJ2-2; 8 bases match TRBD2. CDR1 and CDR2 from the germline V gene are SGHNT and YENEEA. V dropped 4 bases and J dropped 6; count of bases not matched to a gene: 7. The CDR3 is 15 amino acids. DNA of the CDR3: TGTGCCAGCAGCTCAAGCGGGAGTCACTCCGGGGAGCTGTTTTTT. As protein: CASSSSGSHSGELFF. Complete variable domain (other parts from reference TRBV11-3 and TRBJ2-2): EAGVVQSPRYKIIEKKQPVAFWCNPISGHNTLYWYLQNLGQGPELLIRYENEEAVDDSQLPKDRFSAERLKGVDSTLKIQPAELGDSAVYLCASSSSGSHSGELFFGEGSRLTVL.

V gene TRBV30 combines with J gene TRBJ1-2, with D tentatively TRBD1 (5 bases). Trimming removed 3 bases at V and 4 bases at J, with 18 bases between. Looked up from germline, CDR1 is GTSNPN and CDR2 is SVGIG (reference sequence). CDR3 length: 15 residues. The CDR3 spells CAWSRRVRGSYGYTF. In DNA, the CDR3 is TGTGCCTGGAGCCGGCGGGTGCGGGGCAGCTATGGCTACACCTTC.

The CDR3 DNA reads TGTGCCAGCAGTTCGGGAACGAACACTGAAGCTTTCTTT. Protein product: CASSSGTNTEAFF. V gene TRBV6-2 or TRBV6-3 combines with J gene TRBJ1-1; no definite D call. There are 13 residues in the CDR3. Germline CDR1 is MNHEY and CDR2 is SVGEGT. V shed 4 bases and J shed 1 base, with 7 bases lying between them.

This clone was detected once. CDR3 DNA sequence: TGTGCCAGCAGCCCGAGCCTGACTAGCGGCCAAGAGACCCAGTACTTC. The encoded protein is CASSPSLTSGQETQYF. V gene TRBV7-9 combines with J gene TRBJ2-5; 9 bases are a match to TRBD2. The CDR3 consists of 16 residues. The V segment lost 5 bases and the J segment 1 base; nucleotides outside the gene matches: 8. Germline V lookup: CDR1 SEHNR, CDR2 FQNEAQ (reference sequence).

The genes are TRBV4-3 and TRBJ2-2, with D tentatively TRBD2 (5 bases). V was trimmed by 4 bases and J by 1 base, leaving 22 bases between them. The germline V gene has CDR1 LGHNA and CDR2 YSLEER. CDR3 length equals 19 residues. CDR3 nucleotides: TGCGCCAGCAGCCGGCTGCGGGTTGGCTCCACCCAGAACACCGGGGAGCTGTTTTTT. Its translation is CASSRLRVGSTQNTGELFF.